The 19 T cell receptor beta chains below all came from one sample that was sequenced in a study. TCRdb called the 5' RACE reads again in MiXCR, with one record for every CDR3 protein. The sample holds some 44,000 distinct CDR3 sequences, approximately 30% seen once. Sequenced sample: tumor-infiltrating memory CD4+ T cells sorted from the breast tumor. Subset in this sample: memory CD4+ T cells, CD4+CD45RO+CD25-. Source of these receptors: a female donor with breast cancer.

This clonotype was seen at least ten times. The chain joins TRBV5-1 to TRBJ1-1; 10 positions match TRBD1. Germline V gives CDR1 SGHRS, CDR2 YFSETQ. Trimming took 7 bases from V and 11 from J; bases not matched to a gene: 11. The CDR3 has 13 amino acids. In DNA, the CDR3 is TGCGCCAGCTCCCCGGGACAGGGGATTTTTGCTTTCTTT. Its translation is CASSPGQGIFAFF.

The CDR3 DNA reads as TGTGCCAGCAGCCCTCTCCCCGGGGGACAGCTCGGGACCCAGTACTTC. Protein: CASSPLPGGQLGTQYF. The chain has TRBV9 and TRBJ2-5, with D possibly TRBD1 on 7 matching bases. The CDR3 covers 16 residues. The V end lost 4 bases, the J end lost 7 bases, and 23 bases lay between the germline ends. CDR1 is SGDLS, CDR2 YYNGEE, per germline.

The CDR3 sequence: CSARVREGIYEQYF. The CDR3 DNA follows: TGCAGTGCTAGGGTGCGGGAGGGGATATACGAGCAGTACTTC. The rearrangement uses TRBV20-1 and TRBJ2-7; 9 nucleotides line up with TRBD2. V lost 3 bases to trimming and J lost 4 bases; unmatched junction nucleotides: 7. CDR1 is DFQATT, CDR2 SNEGSKA, per germline (reference sequence). The CDR3 is 14 residues long.

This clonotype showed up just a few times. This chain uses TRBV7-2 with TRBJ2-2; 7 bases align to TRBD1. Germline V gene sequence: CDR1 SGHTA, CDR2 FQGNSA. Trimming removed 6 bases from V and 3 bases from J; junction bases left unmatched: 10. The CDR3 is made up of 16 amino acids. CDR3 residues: CASSSGTALYTGELFF. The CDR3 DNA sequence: TGTGCCAGCAGTTCTGGGACAGCCCTATACACCGGGGAGCTGTTTTTT.

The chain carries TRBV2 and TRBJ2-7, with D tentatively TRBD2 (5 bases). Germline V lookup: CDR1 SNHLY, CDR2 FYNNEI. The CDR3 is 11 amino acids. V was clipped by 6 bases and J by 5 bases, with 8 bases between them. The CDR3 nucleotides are TGTGCCAGCAGAACTAGTGACGAGCAGTACTTC. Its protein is CASRTSDEQYF.

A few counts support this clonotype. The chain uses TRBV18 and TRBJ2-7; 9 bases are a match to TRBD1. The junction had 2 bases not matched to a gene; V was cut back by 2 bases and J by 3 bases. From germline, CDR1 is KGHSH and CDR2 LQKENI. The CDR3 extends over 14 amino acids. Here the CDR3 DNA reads TGTGCCAGCTCACCAACGGACAGGGGCTACGAGCAGTACTTC. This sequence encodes CASSPTDRGYEQYF.

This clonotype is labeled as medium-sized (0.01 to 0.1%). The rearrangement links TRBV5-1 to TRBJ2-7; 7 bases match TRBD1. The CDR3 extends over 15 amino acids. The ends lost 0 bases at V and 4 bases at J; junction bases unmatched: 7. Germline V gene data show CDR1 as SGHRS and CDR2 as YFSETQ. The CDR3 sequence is CASSLGTGQPYEQYF. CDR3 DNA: TGCGCCAGCAGCTTGGGGACAGGCCAACCGTACGAGCAGTACTTC.

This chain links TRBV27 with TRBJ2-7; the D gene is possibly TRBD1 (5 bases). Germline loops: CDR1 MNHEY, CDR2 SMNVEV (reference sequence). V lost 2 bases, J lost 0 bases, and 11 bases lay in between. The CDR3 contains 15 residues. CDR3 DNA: TGTGCCAGCAGTTTAGGGCCAGGACACTCCTACGAGCAGTACTTC. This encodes CASSLGPGHSYEQYF.

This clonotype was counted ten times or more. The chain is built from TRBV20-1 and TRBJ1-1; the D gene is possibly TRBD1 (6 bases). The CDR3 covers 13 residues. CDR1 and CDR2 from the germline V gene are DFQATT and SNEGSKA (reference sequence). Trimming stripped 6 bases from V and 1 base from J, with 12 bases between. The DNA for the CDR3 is TGCAGTGCCCAGGGGCCATCGAACACTGAAGCTTTCTTT. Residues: CSAQGPSNTEAFF.

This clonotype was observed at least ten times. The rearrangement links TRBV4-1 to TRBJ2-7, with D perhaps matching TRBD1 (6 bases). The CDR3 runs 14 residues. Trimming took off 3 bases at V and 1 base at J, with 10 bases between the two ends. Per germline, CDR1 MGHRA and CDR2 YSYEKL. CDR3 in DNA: TGCGCCAGCAGCCATCCCGGGACATCCTACGAGCAGTACTTC. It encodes CASSHPGTSYEQYF.

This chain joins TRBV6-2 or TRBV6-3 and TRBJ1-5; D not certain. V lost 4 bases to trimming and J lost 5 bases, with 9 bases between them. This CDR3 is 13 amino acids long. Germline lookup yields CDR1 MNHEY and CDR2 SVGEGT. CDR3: CASSLIFHQPQHF. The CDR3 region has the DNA TGTGCCAGCAGTTTGATCTTCCATCAGCCCCAGCATTTT.

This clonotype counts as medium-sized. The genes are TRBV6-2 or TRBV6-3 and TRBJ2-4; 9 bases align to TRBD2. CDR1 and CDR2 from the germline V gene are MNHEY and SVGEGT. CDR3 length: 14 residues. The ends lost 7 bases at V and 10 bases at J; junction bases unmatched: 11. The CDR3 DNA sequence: TGTGCCAGCACCCCAGGGCGGGAGGGACCAATTCAGTACTTC. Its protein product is CASTPGREGPIQYF.

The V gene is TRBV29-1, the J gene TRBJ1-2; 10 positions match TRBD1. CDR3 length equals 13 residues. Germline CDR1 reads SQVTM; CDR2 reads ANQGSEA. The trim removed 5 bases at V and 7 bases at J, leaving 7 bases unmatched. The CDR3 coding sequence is TGCAGCGTTCCAGGGACAGGGGACTCTGGCTACACCTTC. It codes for CSVPGTGDSGYTF. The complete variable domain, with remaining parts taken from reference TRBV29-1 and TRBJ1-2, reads SAVISQKPSRDICQRGTSLTIQCQVDSQVTMMFWYRQQPGQSLTLIATANQGSEATYESGFVIDKFPISRPNLTFSTLTVSNMSPEDSSIYLCSVPGTGDSGYTFGSGTRLTVV.

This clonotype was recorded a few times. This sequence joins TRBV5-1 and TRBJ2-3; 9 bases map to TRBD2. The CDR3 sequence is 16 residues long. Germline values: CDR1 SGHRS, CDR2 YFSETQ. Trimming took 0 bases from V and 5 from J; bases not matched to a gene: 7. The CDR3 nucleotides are TGCGCCAGCAGCTTGGCCGGGCGGGGGGGCCAAGATACGCAGTATTTT. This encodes CASSLAGRGGQDTQYF. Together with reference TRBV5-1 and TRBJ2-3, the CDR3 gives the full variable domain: KAGVTQTPRYLIKTRGQQVTLSCSPISGHRSVSWYQQTPGQGLQFLFEYFSETQRNKGNFPGRFSGRQFSNSRSEMNVSTLELGDSALYLCASSLAGRGGQDTQYFGPGTRLTVL.

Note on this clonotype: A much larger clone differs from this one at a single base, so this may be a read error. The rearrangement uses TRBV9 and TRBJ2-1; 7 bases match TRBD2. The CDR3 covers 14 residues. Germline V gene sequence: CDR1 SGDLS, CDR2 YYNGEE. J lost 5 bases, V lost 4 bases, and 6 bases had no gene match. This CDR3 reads CASSILAAHNEQFF. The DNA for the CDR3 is TGTGCCAGCAGCATCCTAGCGGCCCACAATGAGCAGTTCTTC.

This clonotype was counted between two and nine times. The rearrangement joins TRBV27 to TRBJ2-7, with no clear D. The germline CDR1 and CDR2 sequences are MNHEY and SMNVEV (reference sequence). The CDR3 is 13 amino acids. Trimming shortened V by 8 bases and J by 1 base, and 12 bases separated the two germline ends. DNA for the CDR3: TGTGCCAGCTCGATTTTGGGTTCCTACGAGCAGTACTTC. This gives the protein CASSILGSYEQYF.

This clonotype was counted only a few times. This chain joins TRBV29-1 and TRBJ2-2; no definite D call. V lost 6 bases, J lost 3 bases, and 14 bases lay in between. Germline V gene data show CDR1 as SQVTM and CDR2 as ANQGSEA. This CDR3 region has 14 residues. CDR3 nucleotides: TGCAGCGTCCGCCCGGCAGGTTACACCGGGGAGCTGTTTTTT. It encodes CSVRPAGYTGELFF.

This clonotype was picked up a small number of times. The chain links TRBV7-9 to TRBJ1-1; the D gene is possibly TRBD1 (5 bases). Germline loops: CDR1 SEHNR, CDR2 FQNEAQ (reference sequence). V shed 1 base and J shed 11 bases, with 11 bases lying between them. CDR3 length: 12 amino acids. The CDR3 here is CASSLDSREAFF. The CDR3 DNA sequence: TGTGCCAGCAGCTTAGATTCCAGGGAGGCTTTCTTT.

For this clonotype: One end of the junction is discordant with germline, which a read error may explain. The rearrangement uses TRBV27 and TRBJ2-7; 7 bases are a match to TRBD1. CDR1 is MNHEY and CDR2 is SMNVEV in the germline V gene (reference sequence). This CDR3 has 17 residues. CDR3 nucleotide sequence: TGCGCCAGCAAACCAGCGCCAGGGGGACGAGCAGGCTACGAGCAGTACTTC. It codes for CASKPAPGGRAGYEQYF.